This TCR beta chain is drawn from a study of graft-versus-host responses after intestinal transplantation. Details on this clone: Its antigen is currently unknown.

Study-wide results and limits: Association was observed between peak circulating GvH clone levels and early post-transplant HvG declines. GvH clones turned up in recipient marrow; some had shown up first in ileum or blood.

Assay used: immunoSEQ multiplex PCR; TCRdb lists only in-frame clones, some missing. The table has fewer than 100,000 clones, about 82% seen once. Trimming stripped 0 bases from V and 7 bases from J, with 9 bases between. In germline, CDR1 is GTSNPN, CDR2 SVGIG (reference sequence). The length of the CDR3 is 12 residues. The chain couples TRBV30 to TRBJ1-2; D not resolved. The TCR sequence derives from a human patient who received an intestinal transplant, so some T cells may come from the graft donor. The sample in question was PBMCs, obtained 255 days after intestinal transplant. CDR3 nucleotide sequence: TGTGCCTGGAGTGTACTAAGGCGTGGCTACACCTTC. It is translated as CAWSVLRRGYTF.